The entry below describes one T cell receptor (beta chain). This sample stems from a study of blood T cell repertoires in COVID-19. Study overall: Material from acute and convalescent COVID-19 was sourced from the United States, Italy and Spain. The analysed material was cDNA or gDNA that came from T cells, B-cell-depleted T cells, or PBMCs.

Study processing details: Amplifying reference gene primers gave estimates of nucleated cell counts. Libraries were prepared by immunoSEQ multiplex PCR; TCRdb keeps only in-frame clonotypes and omits some of them. From that table come the V and J calls and clone size; the DNA was used to work out D and trimming. The sample contains approximately 94,000 clones, around four fifths of which appear only once. V was pared by 6 bases and J by 1 base, with 2 bases of the junction left unmatched. CDR3 length: 14 amino acids. CDR1 MNHEY and CDR2 SVGEGT come from the germline V gene. The V gene is TRBV6-2 or TRBV6-3, the J gene TRBJ2-2, with 7 bases identical to TRBD2. This sequence originates from a middle-aged man with active or convalescent COVID-19. Source material: peripheral blood. The CDR3 loop reads CASRPSGNTGELFF. The CDR3 coding sequence is TGTGCCAGCAGACCTAGCGGGAACACCGGGGAGCTGTTTTTT.